This T cell receptor beta chain was profiled in a study of early T cells in non-severe SARS-CoV-2 infection. In its sample, this clonotype was seen many times. One entry per CDR3 protein, called by TCRdb with MiXCR from the 5' RACE reads. The sample shows 30,000 to 35,000 distinct CDR3 sequences, 4% to 5% of them seen only once. This clonotype was sampled from an adult who was a healthcare worker with PCR-confirmed SARS-CoV-2 infection or an uninfected control (not recorded which). The material sequenced was whole blood.

The CDR3 loop reads CASSLVAGDPYNEQFF. The DNA of the CDR3 is TGTGCCAGCAGCTTAGTGGCGGGGGACCCCTACAATGAGCAGTTCTTC. The J gene is TRBJ2-1, the V gene TRBV11-2; 7 bases are a match to TRBD2. Germline CDR1 is SGHAT and CDR2 is FQNNGV. The CDR3 sequence is 16 residues long. V lost 1 base to trimming and J lost 2 bases; unmatched junction nucleotides: 5.